This T cell receptor beta chain was identified during a study of spatial heterogeneity in lung cancer. Study details: The donors were 72 patients with non-small cell lung cancer that was early-stage and untreated. PBMC samples from follow-up, where available, were sequenced a median of roughly two years after resection.

Germline V CDR1 and CDR2: LNHDA, SQIVND (reference sequence). Trimming cost V 7 bases and J 5 bases, with 18 bases left between them. The CDR3 runs 15 residues. The presence of a unique molecular identifier marked each TCR cDNA molecule. Via MiXCR, TCRdb re-called the 5' RACE reads, giving one row per CDR3 protein. The data hold about 110,000 distinct CDR3 sequences, with approximately 10% observed a single time. Documented time point: blood at routine non-recurrence follow-up after resection. Whole RNA, isolated from tumor, nontumor lung or frozen PBMC, was sequenced without prior sorting. The sequencing used PBMCs, collected at follow-up. The gene calls are TRBV19 and TRBJ2-1; maybe TRBD1 (6 bases). This clonotype originated in a female donor with early-stage non-small cell lung cancer. As DNA, the CDR3 is TGTGCCAGTAACACACCAGGGGTCATGGACAATGAGCAGTTCTTC. This translates into CASNTPGVMDNEQFF. Variable domain in full (rest from reference TRBV19 and TRBJ2-1): DGGITQSPKYLFRKEGQNVTLSCEQNLNHDAMYWYRQDPGQGLRLIYYSQIVNDFQKGDIAEGYSVSREKKESFPLTVTSAQKNPTAFYLCASNTPGVMDNEQFFGPGTRLTVL.